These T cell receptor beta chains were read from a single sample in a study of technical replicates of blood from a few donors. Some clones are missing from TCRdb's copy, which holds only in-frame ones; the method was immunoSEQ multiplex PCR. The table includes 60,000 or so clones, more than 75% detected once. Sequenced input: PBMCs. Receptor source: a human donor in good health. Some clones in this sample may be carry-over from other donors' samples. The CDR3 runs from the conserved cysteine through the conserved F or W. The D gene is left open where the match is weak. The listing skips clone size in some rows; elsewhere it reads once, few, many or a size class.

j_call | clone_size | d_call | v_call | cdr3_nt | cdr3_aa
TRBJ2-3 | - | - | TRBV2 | TGTGCCAGCTCAGGGGAGCATACGCAGTATTTT | CASSGEHTQYF
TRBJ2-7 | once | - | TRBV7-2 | TGTGCCAGCAGCTTAGGCGGGGGCGGCTACGAGCAGTACTTC | CASSLGGGGYEQYF
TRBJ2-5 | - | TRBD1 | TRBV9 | TGTGCCAGCAGCGCGAGGGACAGAGCTAACCAAGAGACCCAGTACTTC | CASSARDRANQETQYF
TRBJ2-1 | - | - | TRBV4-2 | TGTGCCAGCAGCCTGGGCCGTACCACAACTAGTTCCTACAATGAGCAGTTCTTC | CASSLGRTTTSSYNEQFF
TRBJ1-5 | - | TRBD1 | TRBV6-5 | TGTGCCAGCAGTTCCACAGGGGGCAGATCGCAGCCCCAGCATTTT | CASSSTGGRSQPQHF
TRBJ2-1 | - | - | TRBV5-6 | TGTGCCAGCAGCTTGGGAACAACAGGGTACAATGAGCAGTTCTTC | CASSLGTTGYNEQFF
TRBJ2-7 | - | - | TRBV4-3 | TGCGCCAGCAGCCAAGATATCGGCAGGGGTTACGAGCAGTACTTC | CASSQDIGRGYEQYF
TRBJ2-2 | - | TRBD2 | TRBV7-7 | TGTGCCAGCAGCACAGGGACTAGCGGGGAGCTGTTTTTT | CASSTGTSGELFF
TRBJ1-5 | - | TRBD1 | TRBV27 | TGTGCCAGCAGTCCCGGACAGGGGATTCTTCAGCCCCAGCATTTT | CASSPGQGILQPQHF
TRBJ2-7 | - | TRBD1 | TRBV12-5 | TGTGCTAGTGGTTTGTGGGCAGGGGGCGAGCAGTACTTC | CASGLWAGGEQYF
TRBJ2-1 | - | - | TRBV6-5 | TGTGCCAGCAGAAAGGGGAATGAGCAGTTCTTC | CASRKGNEQFF
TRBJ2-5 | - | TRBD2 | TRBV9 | TGTGCCAGCAGCGTAGGGAGTAGCGGGGGGGAAGAGACCCAGTACTTC | CASSVGSSGGEETQYF
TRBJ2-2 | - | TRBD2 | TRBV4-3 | TGCGCCAGCAGCCAAGACGGGCTAGCGGGAGGGCCGAACGGGGAGCTGTTTTTT | CASSQDGLAGGPNGELFF
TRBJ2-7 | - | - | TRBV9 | TGTGCCAGCAGCGTCACGGGTAGCTCCTACGAGCAGTACTTC | CASSVTGSSYEQYF
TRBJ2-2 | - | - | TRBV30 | TGTGCCTGGAGTTCAACAGGGAGGGGTAACACCGGGGAGCTGTTTTTT | CAWSSTGRGNTGELFF
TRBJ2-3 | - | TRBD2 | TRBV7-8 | TGTGCCAGCAGGACTAGCGTTCCAGATACGCAGTATTTT | CASRTSVPDTQYF
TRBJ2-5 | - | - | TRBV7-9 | TGTGCCAGCAGCCTAAGCGGTCCTCAAGAGACCCAGTACTTC | CASSLSGPQETQYF
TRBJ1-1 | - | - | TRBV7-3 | TGTGCCAGCAGTACTACAGGGAACACTGAAGCTTTCTTT | CASSTTGNTEAFF
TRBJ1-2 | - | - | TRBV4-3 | TGCGCCAGCAGCCAAGGAGGAGGGGGGGTCGGTGTTGGAGGCTACACCTTC | CASSQGGGGVGVGGYTF
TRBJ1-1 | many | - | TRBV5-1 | TGCGCCAGCAGCTTGGGGCGGGGTAGAATGAACACTGAAGCTTTCTTT | CASSLGRGRMNTEAFF
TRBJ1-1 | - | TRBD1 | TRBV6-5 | TGTGCCAGCAGTTCTATGTACAGGGGTGATGAAGCTTTCTTT | CASSSMYRGDEAFF
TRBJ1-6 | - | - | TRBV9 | TGTGCCAGCAGCGTAGATGGGGGCGAGCCACCCCTCCACTTT | CASSVDGGEPPLHF
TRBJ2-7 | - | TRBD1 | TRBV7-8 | TGTGCCAGCAGATTACAGGGGGCCGTACCCTCCTACGAGCAGTACTTC | CASRLQGAVPSYEQYF
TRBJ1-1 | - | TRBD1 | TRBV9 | TGTGCCAGCAGCCCCGAGACAGGGGCGACTGAAGCTTTCTTT | CASSPETGATEAFF
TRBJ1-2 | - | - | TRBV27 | TGTGCCAGCAGTTTATCAGGGGGGGTTGGCTACACCTTC | CASSLSGGVGYTF
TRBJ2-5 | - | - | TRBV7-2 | TGTGCCAGCAGCTTGGTTGCGGGGGCGCGGGAGACCCAGTACTTC | CASSLVAGARETQYF
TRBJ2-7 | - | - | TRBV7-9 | TGTGCCAGCAGCTTAGCTAGCGGTAGAGGATACGAGCAGTACTTC | CASSLASGRGYEQYF
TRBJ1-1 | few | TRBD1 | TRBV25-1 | TGTGCCAGCAGTGACCGGGACAGGAACACTGAAGCTTTCTTT | CASSDRDRNTEAFF